The 7 T cell receptor beta chains presented below share a single source sample, sequenced in a study of beta chain features in type 1 diabetes. Every isolated RNA sample was fully reverse transcribed, so sequencing captured expressed TCRB transcripts. Profiling relied on immunoSEQ multiplex PCR, and the TCRdb table lists in-frame clones only, not all of them. The table includes 300,000 to 400,000 clones, over 10% detected once. The sequencing input was naive CD4+ T cells from blood. These receptors were taken from a man between 18 and 29 years old in good health.

This clone showed up just a few times. The V call is TRBV6-5, the J call TRBJ1-5; TRBD1 matches at 7 bases. Per germline, CDR1 MNHEY and CDR2 SVGAGI. With 5 bases clipped from V and 1 base from J, the junction kept 2 bases outside the gene matches. CDR3 length: 14 residues. The CDR3 is CASSRQGSNQPQHF. The CDR3, as DNA: TGTGCCAGCAGTAGACAGGGAAGCAATCAGCCCCAGCATTTT.

The chain employs TRBV9 and TRBJ1-1; possible D gene TRBD1, 6 bases. Germline V gene lookup returns CDR1 SGDLS and CDR2 YYNGEE. This CDR3 comprises 14 residues. V was trimmed by 0 bases and J by 7 bases, leaving 13 bases between them. CDR3 in DNA: TGTGCCAGCAGCGTAGGGGGGACATTGGGTGAAGCTTTCTTT. This gives the protein CASSVGGTLGEAFF.

The chain employs TRBV19 and TRBJ1-1; possible D gene TRBD1, 6 bases. The V end was cut by 6 bases, the J end by 1 base, with 9 bases between. CDR1 is LNHDA and CDR2 is SQIVND in the germline V gene (reference sequence). There are 13 residues in the CDR3. The CDR3 DNA is TGTGCCAGTAGCGCGGACAGGAACACTGAAGCTTTCTTT. It codes for CASSADRNTEAFF.

The chain has TRBV7-3 and TRBJ2-6; D is unresolved. The CDR3 length is 15 residues. V was pared by 5 bases and J by 1 base, with 9 bases between. CDR1 SGHTA and CDR2 FQGTGA come from the germline V gene. CDR3 coding DNA: TGTGCCAGCAGCCTAGACGGGTCTGGGGCCAACGTCCTGACTTTC. It codes for CASSLDGSGANVLTF. The full variable domain, in which reference TRBV7-3 and TRBJ2-6 provide the parts outside the CDR3, is GAGVSQTPSNKVTEKGKYVELRCDPISGHTALYWYRQSLGQGPEFLIYFQGTGAADDSGLPNDRFFAVRPEGSVSTLKIQRTERGDSAVYLCASSLDGSGANVLTFGAGSRLTVL.

CDR3 in DNA: TGTGCCTGGAATGTACTTTCCGAGCAGTACTTC. Protein: CAWNVLSEQYF. The rearrangement joins TRBV30 to TRBJ2-7; D not resolved. The CDR3 sequence is 11 residues long. Germline CDR1 and CDR2: GTSNPN and SVGIG (reference sequence). Trimming removed 4 bases at V and 6 bases at J, with 10 bases between.

Remarks on this clone: A read error may produce the germline difference seen at one junction end. The chain joins TRBV15 to TRBJ2-1; 8 bases agree with TRBD1. CDR1 is LNHNV, CDR2 YYDKDF, per germline (reference sequence). The CDR3 runs 18 residues. The CDR3 region is CATSYYRGSLFVYNAQFF. In nucleotides, the CDR3 is TGTGCCACCAGCTACTACAGGGGGTCGCTTTTCGTCTACAATGCGCAGTTCTTC.

This clone was found a few times. The chain employs TRBV13 and TRBJ2-1; D gene ambiguous. The CDR3 spans 13 residues. CDR1 is PRHDT, CDR2 FYEKMQ, per germline (reference sequence). The ends were cut back, 5 bases at V and 4 bases at J, with 9 bases in the middle. CDR3 sequence: CASSLLEYNEQFF. The CDR3 nucleotides are TGTGCCAGCAGCCTATTAGAGTACAATGAGCAGTTCTTC.